Listed here is a single T cell receptor (beta chain). This sample was included in a study of blood T cell repertoires in COVID-19. Study-wide context: The United States, Italy and Spain were the sources of the acute and convalescent COVID-19 samples. The analysed material was cDNA or gDNA that came from T cells, B-cell-depleted T cells, or PBMCs.

Generated by immunoSEQ multiplex PCR, the TCRdb table keeps only in-frame clones and is missing some. The data show 300,000 or so clones, 75% to 90% seen once. J gave up 4 bases and V 3 bases, and 9 bases lay outside the gene matches. The CDR3 is 15 amino acids. The germline V gene encodes CDR1 SGDLS and CDR2 YYNGEE. Material: peripheral blood. This clonotype originated in a woman in her thirties or forties who had recovered from COVID-19. The J gene is TRBJ1-2, the V gene TRBV9, with 7 bases fitting TRBD1. The CDR3 DNA reads as TGTGCCAGCAGCGCCCTGGGACAGCCCTTCTATGGCTACACCTTC. Its translation: CASSALGQPFYGYTF.